This T cell receptor (beta chain) was identified in a study of blood T cells in healthy people across ages. Study-wide results and limits: Long-lived donors had more naive CD4+ cells and higher diversity than aged donors.

A second PCR, run for roughly 7 to 12 cycles, used a sample-barcoded 5' primer plus a J-beta primer mix. TCRdb independently ran MiXCR on the 5' RACE reads; one entry per CDR3 protein. The profile shows some 930,000 distinct CDR3 sequences, almost 30% of them singletons. This clonotype was counted a single time. What it binds is not known. Germline CDR1 is DFQATT and CDR2 is SNEGSKA (reference sequence). The CDR3 has 14 residues. Trimming removed 0 bases at V and 4 bases at J, with 12 bases between. The same sample was also studied in work on T cells of mothers and their children. That work states: Sequencing got over 9 million TCR beta CDR3 reads from each mother and roughly 3 million from each child.

V is TRBV20-1 and J is TRBJ1-1; no clear D. The clonotype comes from a woman in her thirties or forties in good health. Material: blood. The CDR3 is CSARDLRGSTEAFF. The CDR3 DNA reads TGCAGTGCTAGAGATTTGCGGGGTTCCACTGAAGCTTTCTTT.